These 9 T cell receptor beta chains came from one sample sequenced in a study of pediatric ulcerative colitis (dated by TCRdb to about 2019). Library creation used the immunoSEQ multiplex PCR assay. As stored in TCRdb, this immuneACCESS dataset retains in-frame rearrangements with V and J assigned. A fraction of the clones does not appear; measured against another copy, unresolved V genes explain less than half of the discrepancy, and the remainder lacks a known reason. Within this sample are over 45,000 clones, with 78% of them counted one time only. Less than 4.5% of the sample comes from the top ten. During colonoscopy, one to two rectal pinch biopsies were obtained for research purposes. The sequenced sample was gut tissue. Receptors originate from a girl aged 10 to 17 with moderate ulcerative colitis.

This rearrangement joins TRBV4-1 to TRBJ2-7; weak D call: TRBD2 (5 bases). Germline V gene data show CDR1 as MGHRA and CDR2 as YSYEKL. CDR3 length: 14 residues. Trimming left V 1 base short and J 2 bases short, with 9 bases between. The CDR3 loop reads CASSQVEGTYEQYF. CDR3 in DNA: TGCGCCAGCAGCCAAGTAGAGGGTACCTACGAGCAGTACTTC.

This clone showed up just once. The chain couples TRBV5-4 to TRBJ2-1; maybe TRBD2 (7 bases). Germline V lookup: CDR1 SGHNT, CDR2 YYREEE (reference sequence). The CDR3 contains 16 residues. V was pared by 4 bases and J by 4 bases, with 18 bases between. The CDR3 DNA sequence: TGTGCCAGCAGCCGCGGACAGAGGGGGGGTTACAATGAGCAGTTCTTC. Amino acids: CASSRGQRGGYNEQFF.

The chain links TRBV5-4 to TRBJ2-1, with TRBD2 as a possible D gene (6 bases). The V end was cut by 0 bases, the J end by 0 bases, with 13 bases between. Germline CDR1 SGHNT, CDR2 YYREEE (reference sequence). This CDR3 contains 17 residues. DNA of the CDR3: TGTGCCAGCAGCTTGGCGGGCGGGGCCCGCTCCTACAATGAGCAGTTCTTC. Protein product: CASSLAGGARSYNEQFF.

This chain uses TRBV9 with TRBJ2-5; TRBD1 matches 7 bases. Trimming at V came to 4 bases and at J to 1 base, leaving 4 bases not matched to a gene. There are 14 residues in the CDR3. Germline CDR1 SGDLS, CDR2 YYNGEE. CDR3 loop: CASSIGQAQETQYF. The CDR3, as DNA: TGTGCCAGCAGCATCGGACAGGCCCAAGAGACCCAGTACTTC.

This clone was seen once. J is TRBJ1-1 and V is TRBV5-1; no clear D. The CDR3 has 14 amino acids. The V gene lost 1 base and the J gene lost 2 bases, with 9 bases spanning the gap. CDR1 and CDR2 from the germline V gene are SGHRS and YFSETQ. This chain's CDR3 is CASSLLYTNTEAFF. CDR3 DNA: TGCGCCAGCAGCTTGCTCTACACTAACACTGAAGCTTTCTTT.

For this clone: This CDR3 is also generated by other DNA sequences in the sample. CDR3: CASSGQLNTEAFF. The CDR3 DNA sequence: TGTGCCAGCTCGGGACAACTGAACACTGAAGCTTTCTTT. V and J are TRBV2 and TRBJ1-1; tentatively, D is TRBD1 (6 bases). The CDR3 spans 13 residues. Germline CDR1 is SNHLY and CDR2 is FYNNEI. V was trimmed by 8 bases and J by 0 bases, leaving 10 bases between them.

This sequence joins TRBV5-1 and TRBJ2-3; D is unclear. The CDR3 length is 12 residues. The V end lost 3 bases, the J end lost 2 bases, and 4 bases lay between the germline ends. In germline, CDR1 is SGHRS, CDR2 YFSETQ. The CDR3 coding sequence is TGCGCCAGCAGCTCTGACACAGATACGCAGTATTTT. This codes for CASSSDTDTQYF.

The genes are TRBV5-1 and TRBJ2-7; D is ambiguous. Trimming removed 0 bases at V and 3 bases at J, with 10 bases between. Germline V gene lookup returns CDR1 SGHRS and CDR2 YFSETQ. This CDR3 has 14 residues. In DNA form, the CDR3 reads TGCGCCAGCAGCTTGGGGGCAGCGCTCTACGAGCAGTACTTC. It is translated as CASSLGAALYEQYF.

This clone was detected a few times. V is TRBV10-3 and J is TRBJ1-4; D gene uncertain. Per the germline V gene, CDR1 is ENHRY and CDR2 is SYGVKD. CDR3 length: 14 residues. Trimming shortened V by 0 bases and J by 2 bases, and 4 bases separated the two germline ends. The CDR3 DNA sequence: TGTGCCATCAGTGAGTCGCGGACTAATGAAAAACTGTTTTTT. This translates into CAISESRTNEKLFF.